One and the same sample provided the 8 T cell receptor beta chains below, sequenced in a study of identical twins. TCRdb reprocessed the 5' RACE reads via MiXCR and lists one record per CDR3 protein. Among around 490,000 distinct CDR3 sequences listed, roughly an eighth were seen once. The same specimen was also included in a second study, on yellow fever vaccine responses in identical twins.

The sample was CD4+ T cells sorted from blood. The receptors originated from a woman younger than 30 in good health.

The J gene is TRBJ2-7, the V gene TRBV5-1; D not certain. Trimming took 1 base from V and 1 from J, leaving 12 bases between them. This CDR3 region has 15 residues. Germline V CDR1 and CDR2: SGHRS, YFSETQ. CDR3 nucleotides: TGCGCCAGCAGCTTGCTCTCGCAGGAGTCCTACGAGCAGTACTTC. The encoded protein is CASSLLSQESYEQYF.

This clonotype was seen a few times. J is TRBJ2-2 and V is TRBV3-1, with 7 positions matching TRBD1. In germline, CDR1 is LGHDT, CDR2 YNNKEL (reference sequence). The CDR3 contains 17 residues. J was trimmed by 0 bases and V by 4 bases; bases with no gene match: 8. CDR3 region: CASSLETGLANTGELFF. Here the CDR3 DNA reads TGTGCCAGCAGCCTAGAGACAGGGTTAGCGAACACCGGGGAGCTGTTTTTT. The full variable domain, with the rest looked up from reference TRBV3-1 and TRBJ2-2, is DTAVSQTPKYLVTQMGNDKSIKCEQNLGHDTMYWYKQDSKKFLKIMFSYNNKELIINETVPNRFSPKSPDKAHLNLHINSLELGDSAVYFCASSLETGLANTGELFFGEGSRLTVL.

In this sample, this clonotype turned up a few times. CDR3 nucleotide sequence: TGTGCCAGCAGCCAATCTTTCGACAGGGCCAATGAGCAGTTCTTC. It is translated as CASSQSFDRANEQFF. The rearrangement links TRBV7-2 to TRBJ2-1; 7 bases agree with TRBD1. With V trimmed by 5 bases and J by 6 bases, 10 bases remained unmatched. The CDR3 extends over 15 amino acids. Germline assignment: CDR1 SGHTA and CDR2 FQGNSA.

This chain joins TRBV20-1 and TRBJ1-2; 7 bases align to TRBD1. Trimming at V came to 8 bases and at J to 3 bases, leaving 18 bases not matched to a gene. CDR1 is DFQATT and CDR2 is SNEGSKA in the germline V gene (reference sequence). This CDR3 region has 16 residues. CDR3 DNA sequence: TGCAGTCCTATAGACGGTACCGGCAGGGGGGACTATGGCTACACCTTC. It codes for CSPIDGTGRGDYGYTF.

This clonotype was recorded a few times. The chain joins TRBV5-1 to TRBJ2-3; 8 bases are shared with TRBD2. Germline lookup yields CDR1 SGHRS and CDR2 YFSETQ. The CDR3 spans 16 residues. V lost 2 bases to trimming and J lost 2 bases; unmatched junction nucleotides: 7. The CDR3 coding sequence is TGCGCCAGCAGCTTCGCGGGGGGCTCAATCACAGATACGCAGTATTTT. Translation: CASSFAGGSITDTQYF.

The rearrangement uses TRBV9 and TRBJ2-3; 9 positions agree with TRBD1. V lost 4 bases, J lost 2 bases, and 8 bases stayed unmatched. The CDR3 is 16 residues long. Germline V lookup: CDR1 SGDLS, CDR2 YYNGEE. The CDR3 DNA follows: TGTGCCAGCAGCCTCCGGACAGGGGATATCACAGATACGCAGTATTTT. It translates to CASSLRTGDITDTQYF.

This chain uses TRBV2 with TRBJ2-7; 14 bases fit TRBD2. The CDR3 sequence is 19 residues long. Per germline, CDR1 SNHLY and CDR2 FYNNEI. V gave up 2 bases and J gave up 2 bases; unmatched junction bases: 11. This chain's CDR3 is CASSEQGLAGDYPTYEQYF. The CDR3, as DNA: TGTGCCAGCAGTGAACAGGGACTAGCGGGAGATTACCCCACCTACGAGCAGTACTTC.

This clonotype was counted many times. The chain has TRBV6-5 and TRBJ1-1; D is unresolved. V gave up 0 bases and J gave up 1 base, with 9 bases separating them. From germline, CDR1 is MNHEY and CDR2 SVGAGI. The CDR3 consists of 15 residues. The CDR3 bases are TGTGCCAGCAGTTACTCTAGGGATAGGAACACTGAAGCTTTCTTT. Its translation is CASSYSRDRNTEAFF.